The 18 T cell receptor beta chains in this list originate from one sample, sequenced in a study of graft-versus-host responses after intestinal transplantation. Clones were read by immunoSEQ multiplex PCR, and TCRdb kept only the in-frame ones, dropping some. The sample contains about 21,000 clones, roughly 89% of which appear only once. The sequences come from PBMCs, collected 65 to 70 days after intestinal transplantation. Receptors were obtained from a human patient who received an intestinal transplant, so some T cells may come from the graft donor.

This chain's CDR3 is CASSSQWSTGINYGYTF. CDR3 coding DNA: TGTGCCAGCAGCTCCCAATGGTCGACAGGGATCAACTATGGCTACACCTTC. This chain joins TRBV11-2 and TRBJ1-2; 7 positions match TRBD1. The CDR3 has 17 amino acids. Germline CDR1 is SGHAT and CDR2 is FQNNGV. The ends lost 4 bases at V and 2 bases at J; junction bases unmatched: 13.

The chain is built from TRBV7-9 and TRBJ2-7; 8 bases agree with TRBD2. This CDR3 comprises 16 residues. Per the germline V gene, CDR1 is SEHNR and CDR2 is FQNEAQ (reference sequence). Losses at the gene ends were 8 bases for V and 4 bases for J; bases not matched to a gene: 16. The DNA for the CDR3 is TGTGCCAGCGGTCCCCAGCGGGGGTGGCCCACTTACGAGCAGTACTTC. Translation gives CASGPQRGWPTYEQYF.

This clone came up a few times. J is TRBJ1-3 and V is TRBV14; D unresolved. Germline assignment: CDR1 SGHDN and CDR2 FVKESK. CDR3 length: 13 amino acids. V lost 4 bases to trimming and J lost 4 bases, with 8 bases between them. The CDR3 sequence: CASSLRVGNTIYF. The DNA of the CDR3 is TGTGCCAGCAGCCTTAGGGTCGGAAACACCATATATTTT.

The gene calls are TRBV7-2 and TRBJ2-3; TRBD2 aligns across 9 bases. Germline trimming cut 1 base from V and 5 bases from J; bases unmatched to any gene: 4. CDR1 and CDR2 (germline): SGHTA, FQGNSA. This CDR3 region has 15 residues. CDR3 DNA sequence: TGTGCCAGCAGCTTAGACCTAGCGGGGAGAGATACGCAGTATTTT. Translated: CASSLDLAGRDTQYF.

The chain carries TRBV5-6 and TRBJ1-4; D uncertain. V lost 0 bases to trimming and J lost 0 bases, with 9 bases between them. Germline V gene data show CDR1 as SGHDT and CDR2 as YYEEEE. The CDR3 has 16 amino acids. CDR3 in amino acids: CASSLESFATNEKLFF. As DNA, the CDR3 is TGTGCCAGCAGCTTGGAGAGCTTTGCAACTAATGAAAAACTGTTTTTT.

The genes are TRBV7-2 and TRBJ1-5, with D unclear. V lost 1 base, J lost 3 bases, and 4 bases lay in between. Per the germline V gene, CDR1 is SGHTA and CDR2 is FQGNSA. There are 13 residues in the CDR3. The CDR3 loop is CASSLGPNQPQHF. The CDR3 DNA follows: TGTGCCAGCAGCTTAGGCCCCAATCAGCCCCAGCATTTT.

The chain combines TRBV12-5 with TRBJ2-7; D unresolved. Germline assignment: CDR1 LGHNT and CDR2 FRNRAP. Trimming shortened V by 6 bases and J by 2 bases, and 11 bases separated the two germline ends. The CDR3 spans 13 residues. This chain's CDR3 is CASGLDQAYEQYF. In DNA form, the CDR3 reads TGTGCTAGTGGGCTTGATCAGGCCTACGAGCAGTACTTC.

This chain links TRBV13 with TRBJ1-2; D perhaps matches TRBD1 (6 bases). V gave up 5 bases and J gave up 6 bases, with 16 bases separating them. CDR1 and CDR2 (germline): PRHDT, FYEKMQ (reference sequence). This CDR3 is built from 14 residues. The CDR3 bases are TGTGCCAGCAGCCTGGGTCGGGGGCAGGATGGCTACACCTTC. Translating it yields CASSLGRGQDGYTF.

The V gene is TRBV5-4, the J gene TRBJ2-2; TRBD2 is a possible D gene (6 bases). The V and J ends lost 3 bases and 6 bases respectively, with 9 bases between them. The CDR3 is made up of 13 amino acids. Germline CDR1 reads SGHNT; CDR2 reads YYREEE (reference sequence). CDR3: CASSWEVSGELFF. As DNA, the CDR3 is TGTGCCAGCAGCTGGGAGGTGTCCGGGGAGCTGTTTTTT.

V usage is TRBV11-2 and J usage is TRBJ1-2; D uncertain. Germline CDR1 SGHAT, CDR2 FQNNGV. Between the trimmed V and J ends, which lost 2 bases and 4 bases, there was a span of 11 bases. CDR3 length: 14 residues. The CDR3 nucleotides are TGTGCCAGCAGCTTATCCTCCTGGGGCTATGGCTACACCTTC. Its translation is CASSLSSWGYGYTF. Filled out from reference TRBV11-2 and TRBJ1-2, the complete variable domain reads EAGVAQSPRYKIIEKRQSVAFWCNPISGHATLYWYQQILGQGPKLLIQFQNNGVVDDSQLPKDRFSAERLKGVDSTLKIQPAKLEDSAVYLCASSLSSWGYGYTFGSGTRLTVV.

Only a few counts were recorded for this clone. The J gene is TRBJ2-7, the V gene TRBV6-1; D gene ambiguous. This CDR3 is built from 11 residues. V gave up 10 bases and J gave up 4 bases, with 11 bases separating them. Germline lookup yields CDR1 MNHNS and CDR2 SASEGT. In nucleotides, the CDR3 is TGTGCCACCCTCTCCGGTTACGAGCAGTACTTC. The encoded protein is CATLSGYEQYF.

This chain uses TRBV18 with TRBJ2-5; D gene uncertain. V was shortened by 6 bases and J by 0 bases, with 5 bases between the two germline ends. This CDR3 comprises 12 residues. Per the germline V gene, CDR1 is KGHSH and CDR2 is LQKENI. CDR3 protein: CASSPYQETQYF. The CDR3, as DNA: TGTGCCAGCTCGCCGTACCAAGAGACCCAGTACTTC.

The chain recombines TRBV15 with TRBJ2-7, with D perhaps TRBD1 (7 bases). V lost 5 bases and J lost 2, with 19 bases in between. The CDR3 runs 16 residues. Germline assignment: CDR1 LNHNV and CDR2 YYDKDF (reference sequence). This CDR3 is CATSSTRGTAPYEQYF. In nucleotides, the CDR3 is TGTGCCACCAGCTCTACCCGGGGGACAGCCCCCTACGAGCAGTACTTC.

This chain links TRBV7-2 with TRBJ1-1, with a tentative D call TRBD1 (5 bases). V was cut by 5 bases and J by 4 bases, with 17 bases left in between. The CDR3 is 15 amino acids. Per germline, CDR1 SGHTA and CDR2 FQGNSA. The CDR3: CASSPNSGGRTEAFF. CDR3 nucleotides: TGTGCCAGCAGCCCCAACTCTGGGGGTCGCACTGAAGCTTTCTTT.

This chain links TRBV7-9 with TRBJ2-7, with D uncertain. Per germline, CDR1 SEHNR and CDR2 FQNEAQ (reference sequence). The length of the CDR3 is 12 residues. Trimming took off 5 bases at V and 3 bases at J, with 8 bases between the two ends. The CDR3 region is CASSLLGYEQYF. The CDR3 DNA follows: TGTGCCAGCAGCCTGTTGGGCTACGAGCAGTACTTC.

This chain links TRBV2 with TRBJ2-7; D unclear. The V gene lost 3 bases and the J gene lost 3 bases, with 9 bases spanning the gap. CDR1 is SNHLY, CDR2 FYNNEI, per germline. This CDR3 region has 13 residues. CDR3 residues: CASSEWAVYEQYF. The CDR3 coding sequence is TGTGCCAGCAGTGAGTGGGCAGTCTACGAGCAGTACTTC.

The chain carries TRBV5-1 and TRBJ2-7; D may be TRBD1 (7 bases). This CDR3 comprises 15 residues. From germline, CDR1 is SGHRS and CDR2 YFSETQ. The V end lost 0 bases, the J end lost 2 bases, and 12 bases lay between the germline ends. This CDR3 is CASSLVEGATYEQYF. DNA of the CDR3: TGCGCCAGCAGCTTGGTGGAGGGGGCGACCTACGAGCAGTACTTC.

The CDR3 sequence: CATQTGNQPQHF. CDR3 sequence (DNA): TGTGCCACCCAGACAGGCAATCAGCCCCAGCATTTT. The chain joins TRBV6-5 to TRBJ1-5; D may be TRBD1 (5 bases). The CDR3 has 12 amino acids. The V end was cut by 10 bases, the J end by 2 bases, with 9 bases between. Per germline, CDR1 MNHEY and CDR2 SVGAGI.